These 30 T cell receptor beta chains originate from one sample sequenced in a study of T-cell memory formation after mild COVID-19. TCRdb called the 5' RACE reads again in MiXCR, with one record for every CDR3 protein. The sample lists fewer than 150,000 distinct CDR3 sequences, 17% occurring once. Material: PBMCs or a T cell subset sorted from them (not recorded which). These receptors came from a man younger than 35 who had mild COVID-19 (a few samples of this study predate the infection). Cell type and time point are not known.

The V call is TRBV30, the J call TRBJ1-4; D is unclear. The V and J ends lost 5 bases and 5 bases respectively, with 12 bases between them. Germline V gives CDR1 GTSNPN, CDR2 SVGIG (reference sequence). The CDR3 totals 13 residues. The CDR3 DNA reads as TGTGCCTGGGAACCCCAGAGGAATGAAAAACTGTTTTTT. It specifies CAWEPQRNEKLFF.

The chain is built from TRBV6-6 and TRBJ1-5, with D possibly matching TRBD1 (6 bases). Germline CDR1 is MNHNY and CDR2 is SVGAGI (reference sequence). The CDR3 has 16 residues. Trimming cost V 0 bases and J 0 bases, with 9 bases left between them. CDR3 in DNA: TGTGCCAGCAGTTACTCGAAAGGGGGTAGCAATCAGCCCCAGCATTTT. Protein sequence: CASSYSKGGSNQPQHF.

This clonotype was recorded at least ten times. The chain has TRBV12-3 or TRBV12-4 and TRBJ2-7, with 8 nucleotides matching TRBD1. The V gene end was trimmed by 5 bases and the J gene end by 6 bases; junction bases not matched to a gene: 3. The CDR3 loop spans 12 amino acids. CDR3 in DNA: TGTGCCAGCAGTCTCACAGGGGGCGAGCAGTACTTC. Residues: CASSLTGGEQYF.

This clonotype was observed a few times. J is TRBJ2-7 and V is TRBV7-9; 10 positions match TRBD1. There are 15 residues in the CDR3. Germline loops: CDR1 SEHNR, CDR2 FQNEAQ (reference sequence). J gave up 4 bases and V 4 bases, and 7 bases lay outside the gene matches. The CDR3, as DNA: TGTGCCAGCAGCTCTCCGGGACAGGGGCTTTACGAGCAGTACGTC. Amino acids: CASSSPGQGLYEQYV.

Comment on this clonotype: Sequence at one end of the junction differs from germline and may be a read error. The J gene is TRBJ1-1, the V gene TRBV11-2; D is uncertain. The CDR3 length is 13 residues. CDR1 is SGHAT, CDR2 FQNNGV, per germline. The CDR3 DNA sequence: TGTGCCAGCAGCGTAGAGATGAACACTGAAGCTTTCTTT. Translated: CASSVEMNTEAFF.

At least ten counts were recorded for this clonotype. V and J are TRBV4-1 and TRBJ1-1; TRBD1 matches 9 bases. This CDR3 contains 15 residues. CDR1 is MGHRA and CDR2 is YSYEKL in the germline V gene. The V and J ends lost 7 bases and 3 bases, in that order; junction bases with no gene match: 9. CDR3 in amino acids: CASTANRGLDTEAFF. DNA of the CDR3: TGCGCCAGCACCGCCAACAGGGGGCTCGACACTGAAGCTTTCTTT.

The chain carries TRBV2 and TRBJ1-1; no firm D call. The V gene's germline CDR1 is SNHLY and CDR2 FYNNEI. This CDR3 comprises 14 residues. V was cut by 4 bases and J by 1 base, with 10 bases left in between. CDR3 bases: TGTGCCAGCAGTGTTCTATGGAGGAACACTGAAGCTTTCTTT. Translating it yields CASSVLWRNTEAFF.

This chain links TRBV18 with TRBJ2-2; D is uncertain. The CDR3 is 13 amino acids. The V gene lost 1 base and the J gene lost 4 bases, with 4 bases spanning the gap. The germline gives CDR1 KGHSH, CDR2 LQKENI. CDR3 sequence reads: CASSPLSTGELFF. DNA for the CDR3: TGTGCCAGCTCACCACTCAGCACCGGGGAGCTGTTTTTT.

In its sample, this clonotype was seen a few times. The V and J genes are TRBV6-2 or TRBV6-3 and TRBJ2-7; 7 bases agree with TRBD1. Per the germline V gene, CDR1 is MNHEY and CDR2 is SVGEGT. J lost 5 bases, V lost 6 bases, and 7 bases had no gene match. This CDR3 is built from 13 residues. CDR3 nucleotides: TGTGCCAGCAGAAGGGACAGCCCAGACGAGCAGTACGTC. It specifies CASRRDSPDEQYV.

The chain couples TRBV18 to TRBJ2-3; the D is unclear. Germline CDR1 is KGHSH and CDR2 is LQKENI. The CDR3 extends over 11 amino acids. Deletions cut 7 bases from V and 3 bases from J, with 5 bases between. The CDR3 region has the DNA TGTGCCAGCTTCAAGACAGATACGCAGTATTTT. Encoded protein: CASFKTDTQYF.

This clonotype was counted a few times. This rearrangement joins TRBV20-1 to TRBJ2-7; D unresolved. Per the germline V gene, CDR1 is DFQATT and CDR2 is SNEGSKA (reference sequence). This CDR3 contains 12 residues. CDR3 in amino acids: CSAFDGQYEQYV. The DNA of the CDR3 is TGCAGCGCCTTCGACGGCCAATACGAGCAGTACGTC.

A few counts support this clonotype. This chain joins TRBV19 and TRBJ2-7; 10 bases are a match to TRBD2. The CDR3 has 16 residues. The V segment lost 6 bases and the J segment 2 bases; nucleotides outside the gene matches: 10. The germline gives CDR1 LNHDA, CDR2 SQIVND (reference sequence). CDR3 amino acids: CASRRAASGGPYEQYF. Here the CDR3 DNA reads TGTGCCAGTAGGCGCGCTGCTAGCGGGGGACCCTACGAGCAGTACTTC.

The rearrangement joins TRBV4-3 to TRBJ1-1, with 7 bases fitting TRBD1. CDR3 length equals 13 residues. CDR1 LGHNA and CDR2 YSLEER come from the germline V gene. V dropped 4 bases and J dropped 7; count of bases not matched to a gene: 6. CDR3 DNA sequence: TGCGCCAGCAGCCGACAGGGAGAGGGTGAAGCTTTCTTT. Protein: CASSRQGEGEAFF.

The gene calls are TRBV18 and TRBJ1-3; D not certain. V dropped 1 base and J dropped 4 bases, with 11 bases sitting between them. CDR1 and CDR2 from the germline V gene are KGHSH and LQKENI. The CDR3 consists of 15 residues. The CDR3 loop is CASSPLKGDGNTIYF. In DNA form, the CDR3 reads TGTGCCAGCTCACCACTGAAGGGAGACGGAAACACCATATATTTT.

The chain links TRBV7-2 to TRBJ2-2, with 8 nucleotides matching TRBD1. V lost 6 bases to trimming and J lost 5 bases; unmatched junction nucleotides: 8. This CDR3 has 15 amino acids. CDR1 is SGHTA and CDR2 is FQGNSA in the germline V gene. CDR3 DNA sequence: TGTGCCAGCAGACCCGGACAGGGTGGGACCGGGGAGCTGTTTTTT. The encoded protein is CASRPGQGGTGELFF.

The chain links TRBV6-5 to TRBJ1-6, with D unclear. Germline V gene lookup returns CDR1 MNHEY and CDR2 SVGAGI. The CDR3 contains 14 residues. Between the trimmed V and J ends, which lost 1 base and 4 bases, there was a span of 5 bases. DNA for the CDR3: TGTGCCAGCAGTTACTTGGAGTATAATTCACCCCTCCACTTT. Translation gives CASSYLEYNSPLHF.

This rearrangement joins TRBV13 to TRBJ2-3; no reliable D call. CDR1 and CDR2 from the germline V gene are PRHDT and FYEKMQ (reference sequence). Trimming stripped 5 bases from V and 4 bases from J, with 10 bases between. There are 13 residues in the CDR3. The CDR3 here is CASSPLAADTQYF. The CDR3 DNA reads as TGTGCCAGCAGCCCCTTGGCAGCAGATACGCAGTATTTT.

This clonotype was seen a few times. The chain couples TRBV4-1 to TRBJ2-1, with D unclear. Trimming took off 7 bases at V and 0 bases at J, with 13 bases between the two ends. Germline values: CDR1 MGHRA, CDR2 YSYEKL. CDR3 length: 15 residues. This chain's CDR3 is CASTPGGFSYNEQFF. The CDR3, as DNA: TGCGCCAGCACCCCAGGCGGATTCTCCTACAATGAGCAGTTCTTC.

V usage is TRBV15 and J usage is TRBJ2-1; 9 bases align to TRBD2. V gave up 3 bases and J gave up 4 bases; unmatched junction bases: 4. Germline V gene data show CDR1 as LNHNV and CDR2 as YYDKDF (reference sequence). The CDR3 consists of 15 residues. Written as DNA, the CDR3 is TGTGCCACCAGCAGGAATGCGGGGGGGTACAATGAGCAGTTCTTC. Translated, it gives CATSRNAGGYNEQFF.

This clonotype has a handful of counts. V and J are TRBV20-1 and TRBJ2-3; TRBD2 might be the D (5 bases). Looked up from germline, CDR1 is DFQATT and CDR2 is SNEGSKA (reference sequence). This CDR3 has 13 residues. V was trimmed by 3 bases and J by 5 bases, leaving 12 bases between them. The CDR3 DNA is TGCAGTGCTAGTGGCGGAGGAAGAGATACGCAGTATTTT. This codes for CSASGGGRDTQYF.

This clonotype was seen repeatedly, ten times or more. The chain couples TRBV12-3 or TRBV12-4 to TRBJ2-7, with 7 bases fitting TRBD1. This CDR3 has 15 residues. V lost 6 bases to trimming and J lost 3 bases; unmatched junction nucleotides: 11. DNA of the CDR3: TGTGCCAGCAGCCCTAGACCGGGACAGAACTACGAGCAGTACTTC. It is translated as CASSPRPGQNYEQYF.

This clonotype was seen at least ten times. This CDR3 reads CASSLTSTTENEQFF. CDR3 coding DNA: TGTGCCAGCAGCTTAACCTCGACGACGGAAAATGAGCAGTTCTTC. The chain recombines TRBV7-3 with TRBJ2-1; unclear D gene. Germline values: CDR1 SGHTA, CDR2 FQGTGA. The CDR3 is 15 amino acids. Trimming removed 0 bases from V and 7 bases from J, with 13 bases in between.

This chain connects TRBV7-9 to TRBJ2-6; D is possibly TRBD1 (5 bases). The CDR3 contains 17 residues. Germline CDR1 is SEHNR and CDR2 is FQNEAQ (reference sequence). V gave up 5 bases and J gave up 0 bases, with 14 bases separating them. CDR3 in DNA: TGTGCCAGCAGCGGGTTACAGGTTCGCTCTGGGGCCAACGTCCTGACTTTC. Amino acid sequence: CASSGLQVRSGANVLTF.

This clonotype was counted between two and nine times. The gene calls are TRBV5-8 and TRBJ2-5, with D perhaps matching TRBD2 (6 bases). The CDR3 length is 13 residues. Germline values: CDR1 SGHTS, CDR2 YDEGEE. V was cut by 2 bases and J by 4 bases, with 9 bases left in between. Written as DNA, the CDR3 is TGTGCCAGCAGCTTCTTCGGGGGAGAGACCCAGTACTTC. Protein sequence: CASSFFGGETQYF.

The chain carries TRBV4-2 and TRBJ2-4, with D unresolved. The V end lost 4 bases, the J end lost 13 bases, and 14 bases lay between the germline ends. CDR1 and CDR2 from the germline V gene are LGHNA and YNFKEQ. This CDR3 is built from 12 residues. This CDR3 is CASSLSDGLQYF. As DNA, the CDR3 is TGTGCCAGCAGCCTCTCCGATGGATTGCAGTACTTC.

The chain uses TRBV7-3 and TRBJ2-3, with 9 bases that match TRBD2. Germline V gene data show CDR1 as SGHTA and CDR2 as FQGTGA. V shed 5 bases, J shed 3 bases, and the junction held 9 bases outside the gene matches. The CDR3 totals 16 residues. For the CDR3, the DNA is TGTGCCAGCAGCCCTGGGACTAGCTCGGCAACAGATACGCAGTATTTT. Amino acids: CASSPGTSSATDTQYF.

The chain combines TRBV4-1 with TRBJ1-2, with TRBD1 as a possible D gene (5 bases). The CDR3 has 16 amino acids. V was clipped by 4 bases and J by 0 bases, with 15 bases between them. Germline V gene data show CDR1 as MGHRA and CDR2 as YSYEKL. The CDR3 coding sequence is TGCGCCAGCAGCCGTAACCCAGGGCCAACTAACTATGGCTACACCTTC. Its translation is CASSRNPGPTNYGYTF.

The chain has TRBV10-3 and TRBJ2-2; either TRBD1 or TRBD2 may supply D (6 bases each). The CDR3 runs 18 residues. Germline V gives CDR1 ENHRY, CDR2 SYGVKD. The germline V and J ends were trimmed by 4 bases and 0 bases, with 18 bases remaining between them. CDR3 protein: CAISAWGAATSNTGELFF. CDR3 nucleotide sequence: TGTGCCATCAGTGCCTGGGGGGCCGCCACTTCGAACACCGGGGAGCTGTTTTTT.

The rearrangement joins TRBV12-3 or TRBV12-4 to TRBJ2-3; D unresolved. V shed 4 bases and J shed 6 bases, with 14 bases lying between them. The CDR3 is made up of 14 amino acids. The DNA for the CDR3 is TGTGCCAGCAGTTCCCAAGCTTGGGTCGATACGCAGTATTTT. This sequence encodes CASSSQAWVDTQYF.

The V and J genes are TRBV5-6 and TRBJ2-7; TRBD1 matches 10 bases. The CDR3 is 15 amino acids. J lost 4 bases, V lost 4 bases, and 8 bases had no gene match. Germline V gives CDR1 SGHDT, CDR2 YYEEEE. The DNA for the CDR3 is TGTGCCAGCAGCGATCCGGGACAGGGGTTATACGAGCAGTACTTC. It translates to CASSDPGQGLYEQYF.